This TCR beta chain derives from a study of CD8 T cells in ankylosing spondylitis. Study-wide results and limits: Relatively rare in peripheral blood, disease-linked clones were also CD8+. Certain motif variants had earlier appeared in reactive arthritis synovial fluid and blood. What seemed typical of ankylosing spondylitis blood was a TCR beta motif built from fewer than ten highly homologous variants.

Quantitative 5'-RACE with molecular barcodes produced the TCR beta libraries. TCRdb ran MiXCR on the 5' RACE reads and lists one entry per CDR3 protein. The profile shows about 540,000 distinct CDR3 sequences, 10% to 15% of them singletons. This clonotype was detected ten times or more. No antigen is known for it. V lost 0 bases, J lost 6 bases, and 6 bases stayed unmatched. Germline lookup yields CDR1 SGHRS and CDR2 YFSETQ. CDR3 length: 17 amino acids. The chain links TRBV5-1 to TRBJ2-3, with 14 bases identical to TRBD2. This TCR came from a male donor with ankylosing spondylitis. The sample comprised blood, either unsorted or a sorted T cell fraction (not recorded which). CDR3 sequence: CASSLARLAGGSDTQYF. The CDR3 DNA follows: TGCGCCAGCAGCTTGGCAAGACTAGCGGGAGGGTCGGATACGCAGTATTTT.